The entry below gives a single TCR beta chain sequence along with its context. The antigen this receptor binds is unknown. No base qualities exist here, and no much larger clone lies one base off it. This sample is drawn from a study of blood T cell repertoires in COVID-19 (dated by TCRdb to 2020 to 2022). Concerning the study at large: Samples covering the acute and convalescent phases of COVID-19 were provided by collaborators in the United States, Italy and Spain. The material from the prospective study consisted of cDNA or gDNA derived from T cells, B-cell-depleted T cells, or PBMCs. Subjects who had been exposed to COVID-19, were actively infected with it, or had recovered from it provided the deeply sampled blood TCRbeta repertoires that made up the dataset. The repertoires were released in a freely available public database meant as a resource for research on the immune response to SARS-CoV-2. The samples were drawn from two sources: the first 160 participants of the ongoing ImmuneRACE study, and 950 to 1,500 subjects contributed by 6 global collaborators. A de-identified subject ID, COVID-19 status, age in years and sex were almost always included in the sample metadata. HLA class I and class II types, where available, came from metadata supplied by the sample provider rather than from assay-based typing.

After removal of 5 bases from V and 6 bases from J, the junction retains 7 bases not matched to a gene. Measured from the cysteine to the phenylalanine, the CDR3 is 14 residues long. The sequence is cut down to CDR3 DNA, 42 bases in frame from base 1. The germline V gene supplies CDR1 SGHVS and CDR2 FQNEAQ. Whole blood was collected in K2EDTA tubes by collaborating institutions according to the institutions' own protocols. For TCRbeta analysis, collaborators shipped samples as frozen whole blood, isolated PBMCs, or DNA extracted from either of those sample types. TCRbeta CDR3 regions were amplified from genomic DNA using the immunoSEQ Assay, a bias-controlled multiplex PCR. The authors' pipeline ran thus. Nucleated cell counts per sample were estimated from amplification of reference gene primers within the assay. To quantify the absolute abundance of each unique TCRbeta CDR3 rearrangement, sequence reads were collapsed and filtered. For each sample, productive Simpson clonality was calculated as the square root of Simpson's diversity index across productive rearrangements. What TCRdb holds here is the immuneACCESS table cut down to in-frame rearrangements. Part of the clones is not present; checked against another copy, under half of the missing clones reflect an unresolved V gene, and the others are unexplained. That table gives V, J and clone size, and the DNA gave D and trimming. This sample gives approximately 130,000 clones in total; approximately 81% of them show up just once. The biggest ten clones account for 8.4% of the sample.

Broader findings and caveats from the paper: The quantity of clinical and demographic metadata differed by source and by participant and was supplied without curation.

The chain uses TRBV7-8 and TRBJ1-5; 7 of the junction bases match TRBD1. Specimen: peripheral blood. This sequence was found in a woman aged 55-69 years with active or convalescent COVID-19. The DNA reads TGTGCCAGCAGCCCTCGACAGGGCACTCAGCCCCAGCATTTT. Its translation is CASSPRQGTQPQHF.